This T cell receptor beta chain was profiled in a study of brain T cells in children with intractable seizures. General study findings and limits: Pre- and post-surgery blood differed in depth, so pre-surgery absences may be undersampling.

This CDR3 is built from 14 residues. Trimming at V came to 5 bases and at J to 4 bases, leaving 4 bases not matched to a gene. Germline V CDR1 and CDR2: KGHDR, SFDVKD. Before surgery, patients took at least one anti-epileptic drug. About this clone: Its antigen is unidentified.

Using immunoSEQ multiplex PCR, the repertoire was profiled, and TCRdb retains in-frame clones only, with some absent. The data show tens of thousands of clones, around 90% seen once. The genes are TRBV24-1 and TRBJ2-3; 8 positions agree with TRBD2. The source of this sequence is a girl aged 2 to 10 with tuberous sclerosis and intractable seizures. Sequenced material: peripheral blood, taken at surgery. This CDR3 is CATSVSGGSDTQYF. CDR3 nucleotide sequence: TGTGCCACCAGTGTAAGCGGGGGATCAGATACGCAGTATTTT.